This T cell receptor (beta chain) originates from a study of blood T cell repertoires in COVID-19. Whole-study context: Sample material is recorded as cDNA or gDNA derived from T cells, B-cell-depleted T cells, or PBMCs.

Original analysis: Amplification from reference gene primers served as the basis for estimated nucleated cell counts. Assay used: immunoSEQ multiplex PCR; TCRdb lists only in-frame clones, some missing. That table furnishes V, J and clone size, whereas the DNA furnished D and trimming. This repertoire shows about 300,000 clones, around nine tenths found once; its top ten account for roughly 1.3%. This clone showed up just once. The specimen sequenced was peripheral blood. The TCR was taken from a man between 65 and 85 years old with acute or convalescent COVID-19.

The CDR3 protein is CASSPGLAEYNNEQFF. The CDR3 DNA is TGTGCCAGCAGCCCCGGACTAGCGGAGTATAACAATGAGCAGTTCTTC. This rearrangement joins TRBV9 to TRBJ2-1; 10 nucleotides align to TRBD2. V trimming: 4 bases; J trimming: 5 bases; junction bases outside the gene matches: 9. The length of the CDR3 is 16 residues. The V gene's germline CDR1 is SGDLS and CDR2 YYNGEE.